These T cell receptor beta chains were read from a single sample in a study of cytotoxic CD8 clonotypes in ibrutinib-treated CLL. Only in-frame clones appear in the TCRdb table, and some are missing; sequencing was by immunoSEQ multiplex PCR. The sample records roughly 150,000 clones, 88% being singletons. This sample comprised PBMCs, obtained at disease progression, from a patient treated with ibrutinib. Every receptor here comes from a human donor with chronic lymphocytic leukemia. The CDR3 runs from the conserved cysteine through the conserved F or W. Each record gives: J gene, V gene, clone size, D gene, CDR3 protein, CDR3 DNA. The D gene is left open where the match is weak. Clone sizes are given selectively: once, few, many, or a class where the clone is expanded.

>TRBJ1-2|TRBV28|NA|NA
CASSSGRRGPAYGYTF
TGTGCCAGCAGCTCTGGCCGACGGGGGCCTGCCTATGGCTACACCTTC
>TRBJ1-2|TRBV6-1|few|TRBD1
CASSPSGTGGGGYTF
TGTGCCAGCAGTCCATCCGGGACAGGGGGTGGCGGCTACACCTTC
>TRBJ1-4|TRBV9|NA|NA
CASSVEGEKLFF
TGTGCCAGCAGCGTCGAAGGGGAAAAACTGTTTTTT
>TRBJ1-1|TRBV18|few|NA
CASSWTALNTEAFF
TGTGCCAGCTCCTGGACAGCTTTGAACACTGAAGCTTTCTTT
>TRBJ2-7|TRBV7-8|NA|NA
CASSLIILYTSRYEQYF
TGTGCCAGCAGCTTAATTATCCTGTACACTAGCCGCTACGAGCAGTACTTC
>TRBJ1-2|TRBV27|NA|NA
CASSTTANYGYTF
TGTGCCAGCAGTACGACTGCTAACTATGGCTACACCTTC
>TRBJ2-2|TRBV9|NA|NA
CASRETLAENTGELFF
TGTGCCAGCAGAGAAACCTTAGCGGAGAACACCGGGGAGCTGTTTTTT
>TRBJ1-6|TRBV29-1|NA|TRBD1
CSGGTAAYF
TGCAGCGGGGGGACAGCCGCTTACTTT
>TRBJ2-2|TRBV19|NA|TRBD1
CASSWDRWGTGELFF
TGTGCCAGTAGTTGGGACAGGTGGGGCACCGGGGAGCTGTTTTTT
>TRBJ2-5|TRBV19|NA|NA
CASRPASNKRTGTQYF
TGTGCCAGTAGACCCGCCTCGAACAAAAGGACCGGGACCCAGTACTTC
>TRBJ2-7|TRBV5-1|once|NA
CASSPLDTAYEQYF
TGCGCCAGCAGCCCCCTTGATACGGCCTACGAGCAGTACTTC
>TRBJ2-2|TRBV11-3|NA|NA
CASSFYSSPGELFF
TGTGCCAGCAGCTTCTACTCGTCTCCCGGGGAGCTGTTTTTT
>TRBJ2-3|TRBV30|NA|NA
CAWSAGSSDTQYF
TGTGCCTGGAGTGCGGGGAGTTCAGATACGCAGTATTTT
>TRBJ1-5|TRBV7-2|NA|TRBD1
CASNVDRDQPQHF
TGTGCCAGCAACGTTGACAGGGATCAGCCCCAGCATTTT
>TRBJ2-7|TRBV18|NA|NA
CASSPPHGTGGGEQYF
TGTGCCAGCTCACCACCGCACGGGACGGGGGGCGGCGAGCAGTACTTC
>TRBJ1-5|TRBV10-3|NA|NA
CAISSGQDQPQHF
TGTGCCATCAGTAGCGGACAAGATCAGCCCCAGCATTTT
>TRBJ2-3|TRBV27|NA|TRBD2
CASSLPTSGSSDTQYF
TGTGCCAGCAGTCTGCCGACTAGCGGGAGCTCCGATACGCAGTATTTT
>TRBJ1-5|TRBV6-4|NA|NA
CASSDSGNQPQHF
TGTGCCAGCAGTGATAGCGGCAATCAGCCCCAGCATTTT
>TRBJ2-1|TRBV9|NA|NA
CASSSVEGSSYNEQFF
TGTGCCAGCAGCTCGGTCGAAGGAAGCTCCTACAATGAGCAGTTCTTC
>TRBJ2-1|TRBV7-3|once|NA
CASSLNSLGEEQFF
TGTGCCAGCAGCTTAAATTCTCTGGGCGAGGAGCAGTTCTTC
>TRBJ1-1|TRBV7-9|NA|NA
CASSSGRADTEAFF
TGTGCCAGCAGCTCTGGACGGGCGGACACTGAAGCTTTCTTT
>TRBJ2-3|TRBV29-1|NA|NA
CSVEWQSTDTQYF
TGCAGCGTTGAATGGCAGTCCACAGATACGCAGTATTTT
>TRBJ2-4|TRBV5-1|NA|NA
CASSLSSDSGKNIQYF
TGCGCCAGCAGCTTGTCTTCTGATAGCGGCAAAAACATTCAGTACTTC
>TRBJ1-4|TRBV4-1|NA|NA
CASSLSGATNEKLFF
TGCGCCAGCAGCCTGTCCGGAGCAACTAATGAAAAACTGTTTTTT
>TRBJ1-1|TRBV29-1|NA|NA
CSGGTTDRNTEAFF
TGCAGCGGTGGGACGACAGACCGGAACACTGAAGCTTTCTTT
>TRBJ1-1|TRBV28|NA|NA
CASSLAANTEAFF
TGTGCCAGCAGTTTAGCAGCTAACACTGAAGCTTTCTTT
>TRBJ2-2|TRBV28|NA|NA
CASRYGPVGELFF
TGTGCCAGCAGATACGGGCCTGTCGGGGAGCTGTTTTTT
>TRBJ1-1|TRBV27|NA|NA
CAGSLRLGNTEAFF
TGTGCCGGCAGTTTACGACTTGGGAACACTGAAGCTTTCTTT
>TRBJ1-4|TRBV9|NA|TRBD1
CASSVGDRWTNEKLFF
TGTGCCAGCAGCGTAGGGGACAGGTGGACTAATGAAAAACTGTTTTTT
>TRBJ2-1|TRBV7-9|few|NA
CASTPSSDLSSYNEQFF
TGTGCCAGCACCCCCTCCAGCGACTTGAGCTCCTACAATGAGCAGTTCTTC
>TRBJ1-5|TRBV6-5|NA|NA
CASSSRRNLPQHF
TGTGCCAGCAGTTCTCGGCGTAATCTGCCCCAGCATTTT
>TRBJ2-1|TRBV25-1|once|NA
CASSDLVAGPPYNEQFF
TGTGCCAGCAGTGATCTAGTTGCGGGTCCACCCTACAATGAGCAGTTCTTC
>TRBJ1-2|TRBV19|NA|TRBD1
CASSFGQGYYGYTF
TGTGCCAGTAGTTTCGGACAGGGCTACTATGGCTACACCTTC
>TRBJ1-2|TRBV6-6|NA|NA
CASSYVRTDGYTF
TGTGCCAGCAGTTACGTAAGGACGGATGGCTACACCTTC
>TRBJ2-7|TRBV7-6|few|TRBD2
CASSPGLAGGKRSFYEQYF
TGTGCCAGCAGCCCGGGACTAGCGGGAGGGAAGCGAAGTTTCTACGAGCAGTACTTC
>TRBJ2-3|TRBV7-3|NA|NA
CASSLSASTDTQYF
TGTGCCAGCAGCTTATCGGCGAGCACAGATACGCAGTATTTT
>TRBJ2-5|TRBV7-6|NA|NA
CASSSGPQETQYF
TGTGCCAGCAGCTCGGGACCGCAAGAGACCCAGTACTTC
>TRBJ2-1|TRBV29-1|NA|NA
CSVGLEDEQFF
TGCAGCGTTGGACTGGAGGATGAGCAGTTCTTC
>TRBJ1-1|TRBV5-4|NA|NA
CASSLAGGGVNTEAFF
TGTGCCAGCAGCTTGGCCGGGGGCGGAGTGAACACTGAAGCTTTCTTT
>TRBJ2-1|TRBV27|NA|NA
CASSYKADYNEQFF
TGTGCCAGCAGTTACAAGGCAGATTACAATGAGCAGTTCTTC
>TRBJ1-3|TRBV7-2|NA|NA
CASSPQSYSGNTIYF
TGTGCCAGCAGCCCTCAATCCTACTCTGGAAACACCATATATTTT
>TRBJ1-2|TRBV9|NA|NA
CASSPGAGQGYTF
TGTGCCAGCAGCCCCGGGGCAGGGCAAGGCTACACCTTC
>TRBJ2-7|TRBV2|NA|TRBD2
CASSDGWTSGLTSFF
TGTGCCAGCAGTGATGGGTGGACTAGCGGTCTGACGTCGTTCTTC
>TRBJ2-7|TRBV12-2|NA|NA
CASRLVVRVGSYEQYF
TGTGCAAGTCGCTTAGTGGTCAGGGTGGGGTCCTACGAGCAGTACTTC
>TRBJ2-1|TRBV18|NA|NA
CASSPPLGAYNEQFF
TGTGCCAGCTCACCACCGTTGGGGGCCTACAATGAGCAGTTCTTC
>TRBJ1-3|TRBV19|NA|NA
CASSIYFSGNTIYF
TGTGCCAGTAGTATATACTTCTCTGGAAACACCATATATTTT
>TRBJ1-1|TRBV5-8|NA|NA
CASSKSLGVLNTEAFF
TGTGCCAGCAGCAAATCCCTAGGGGTCCTGAACACTGAAGCTTTCTTT
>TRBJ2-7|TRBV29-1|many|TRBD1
CSVGGGTGGYEQYF
TGCAGCGTTGGAGGAGGGACAGGGGGCTACGAGCAGTACTTC